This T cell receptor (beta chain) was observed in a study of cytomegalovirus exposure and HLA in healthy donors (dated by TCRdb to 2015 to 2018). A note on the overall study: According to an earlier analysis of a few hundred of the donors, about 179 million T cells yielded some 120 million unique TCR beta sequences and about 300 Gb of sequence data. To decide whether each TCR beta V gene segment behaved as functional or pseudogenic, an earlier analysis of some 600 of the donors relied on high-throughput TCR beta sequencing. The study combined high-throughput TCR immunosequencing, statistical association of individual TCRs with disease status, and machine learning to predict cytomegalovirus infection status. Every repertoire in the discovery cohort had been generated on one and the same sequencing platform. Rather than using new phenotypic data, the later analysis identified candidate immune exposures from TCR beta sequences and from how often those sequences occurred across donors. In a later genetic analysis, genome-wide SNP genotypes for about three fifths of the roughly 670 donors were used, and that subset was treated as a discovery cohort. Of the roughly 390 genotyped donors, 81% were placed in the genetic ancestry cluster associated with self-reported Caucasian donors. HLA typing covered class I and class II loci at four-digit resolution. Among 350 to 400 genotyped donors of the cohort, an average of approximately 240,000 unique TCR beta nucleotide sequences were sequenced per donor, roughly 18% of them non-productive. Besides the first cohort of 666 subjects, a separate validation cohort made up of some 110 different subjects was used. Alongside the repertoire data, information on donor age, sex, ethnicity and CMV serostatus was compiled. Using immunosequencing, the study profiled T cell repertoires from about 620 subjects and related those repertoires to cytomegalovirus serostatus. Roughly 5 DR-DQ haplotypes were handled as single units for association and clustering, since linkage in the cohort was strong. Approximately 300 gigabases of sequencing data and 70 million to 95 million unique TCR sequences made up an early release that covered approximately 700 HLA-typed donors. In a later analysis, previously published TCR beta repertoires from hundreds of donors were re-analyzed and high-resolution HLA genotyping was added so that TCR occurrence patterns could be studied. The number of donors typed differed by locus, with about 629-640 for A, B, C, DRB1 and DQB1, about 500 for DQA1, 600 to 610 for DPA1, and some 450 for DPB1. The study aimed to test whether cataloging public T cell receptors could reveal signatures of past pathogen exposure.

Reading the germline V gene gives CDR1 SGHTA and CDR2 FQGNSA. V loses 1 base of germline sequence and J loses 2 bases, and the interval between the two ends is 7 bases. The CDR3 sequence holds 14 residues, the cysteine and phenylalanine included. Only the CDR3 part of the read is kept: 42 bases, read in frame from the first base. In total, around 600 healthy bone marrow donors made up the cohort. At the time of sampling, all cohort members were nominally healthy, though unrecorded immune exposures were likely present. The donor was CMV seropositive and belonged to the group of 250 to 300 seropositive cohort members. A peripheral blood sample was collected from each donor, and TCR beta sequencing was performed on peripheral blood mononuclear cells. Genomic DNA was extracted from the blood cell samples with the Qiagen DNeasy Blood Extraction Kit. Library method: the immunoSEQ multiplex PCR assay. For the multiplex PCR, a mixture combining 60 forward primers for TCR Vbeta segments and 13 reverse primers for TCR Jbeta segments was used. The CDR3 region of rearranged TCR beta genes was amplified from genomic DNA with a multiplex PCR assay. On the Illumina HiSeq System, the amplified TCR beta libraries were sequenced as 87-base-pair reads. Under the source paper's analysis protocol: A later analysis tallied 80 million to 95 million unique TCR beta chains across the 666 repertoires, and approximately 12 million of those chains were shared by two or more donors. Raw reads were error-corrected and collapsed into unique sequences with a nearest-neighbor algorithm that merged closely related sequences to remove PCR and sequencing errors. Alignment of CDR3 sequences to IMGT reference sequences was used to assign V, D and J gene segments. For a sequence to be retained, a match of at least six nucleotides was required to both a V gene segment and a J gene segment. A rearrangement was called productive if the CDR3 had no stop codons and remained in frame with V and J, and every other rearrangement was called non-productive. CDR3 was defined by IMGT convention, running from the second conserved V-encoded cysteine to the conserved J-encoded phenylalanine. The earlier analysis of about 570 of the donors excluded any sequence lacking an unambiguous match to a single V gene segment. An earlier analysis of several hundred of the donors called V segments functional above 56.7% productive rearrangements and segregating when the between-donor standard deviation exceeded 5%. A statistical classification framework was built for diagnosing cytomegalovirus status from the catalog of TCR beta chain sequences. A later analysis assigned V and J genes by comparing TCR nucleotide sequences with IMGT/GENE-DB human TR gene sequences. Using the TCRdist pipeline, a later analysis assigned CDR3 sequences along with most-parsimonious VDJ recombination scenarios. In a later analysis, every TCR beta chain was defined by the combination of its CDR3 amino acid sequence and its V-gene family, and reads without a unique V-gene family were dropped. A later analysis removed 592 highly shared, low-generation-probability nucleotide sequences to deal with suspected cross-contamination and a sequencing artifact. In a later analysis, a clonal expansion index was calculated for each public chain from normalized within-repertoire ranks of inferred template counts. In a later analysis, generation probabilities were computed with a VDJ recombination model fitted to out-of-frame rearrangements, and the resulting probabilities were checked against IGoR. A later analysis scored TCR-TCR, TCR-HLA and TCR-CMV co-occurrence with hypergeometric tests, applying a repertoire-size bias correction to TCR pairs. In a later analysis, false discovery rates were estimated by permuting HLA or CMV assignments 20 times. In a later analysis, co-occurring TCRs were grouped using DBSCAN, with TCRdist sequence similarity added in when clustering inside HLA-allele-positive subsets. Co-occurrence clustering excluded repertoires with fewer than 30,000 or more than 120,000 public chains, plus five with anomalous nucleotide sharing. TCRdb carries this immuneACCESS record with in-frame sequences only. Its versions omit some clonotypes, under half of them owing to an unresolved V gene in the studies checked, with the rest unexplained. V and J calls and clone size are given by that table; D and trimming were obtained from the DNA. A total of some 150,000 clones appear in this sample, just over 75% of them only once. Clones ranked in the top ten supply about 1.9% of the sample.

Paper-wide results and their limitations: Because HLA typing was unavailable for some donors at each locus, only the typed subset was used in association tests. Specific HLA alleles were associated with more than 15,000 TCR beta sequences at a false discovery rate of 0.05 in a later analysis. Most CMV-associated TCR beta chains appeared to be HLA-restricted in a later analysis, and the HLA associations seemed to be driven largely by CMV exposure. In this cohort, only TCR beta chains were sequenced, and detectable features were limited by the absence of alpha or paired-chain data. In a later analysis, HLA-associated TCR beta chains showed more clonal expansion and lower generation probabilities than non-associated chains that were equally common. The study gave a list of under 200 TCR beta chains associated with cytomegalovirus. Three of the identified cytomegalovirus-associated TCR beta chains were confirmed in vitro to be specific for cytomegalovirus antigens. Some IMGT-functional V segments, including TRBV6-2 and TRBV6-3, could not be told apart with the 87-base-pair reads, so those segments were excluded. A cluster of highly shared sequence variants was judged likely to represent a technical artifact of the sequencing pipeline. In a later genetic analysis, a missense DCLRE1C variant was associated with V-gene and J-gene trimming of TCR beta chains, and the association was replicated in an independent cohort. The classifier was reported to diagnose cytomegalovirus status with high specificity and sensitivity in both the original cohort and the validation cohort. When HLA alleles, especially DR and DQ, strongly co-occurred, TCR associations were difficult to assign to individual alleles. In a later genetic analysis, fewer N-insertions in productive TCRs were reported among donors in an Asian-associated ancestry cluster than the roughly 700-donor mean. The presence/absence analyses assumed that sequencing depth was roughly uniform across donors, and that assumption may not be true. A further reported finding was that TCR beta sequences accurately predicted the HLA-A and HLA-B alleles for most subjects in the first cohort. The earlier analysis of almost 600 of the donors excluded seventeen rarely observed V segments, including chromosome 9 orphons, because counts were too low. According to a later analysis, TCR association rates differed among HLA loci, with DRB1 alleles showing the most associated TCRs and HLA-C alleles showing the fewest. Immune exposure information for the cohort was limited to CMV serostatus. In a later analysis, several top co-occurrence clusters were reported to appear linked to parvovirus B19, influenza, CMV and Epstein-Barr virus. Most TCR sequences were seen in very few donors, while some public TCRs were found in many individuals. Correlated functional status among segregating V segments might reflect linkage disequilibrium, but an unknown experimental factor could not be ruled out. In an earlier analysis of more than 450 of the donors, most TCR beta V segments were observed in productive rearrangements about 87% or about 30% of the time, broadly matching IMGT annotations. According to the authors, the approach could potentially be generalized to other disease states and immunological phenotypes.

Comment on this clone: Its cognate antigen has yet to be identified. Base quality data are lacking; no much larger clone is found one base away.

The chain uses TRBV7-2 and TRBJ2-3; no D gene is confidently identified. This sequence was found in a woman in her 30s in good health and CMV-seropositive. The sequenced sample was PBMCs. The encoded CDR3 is CASSLGLHTDTQYF. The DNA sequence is TGTGCCAGCAGCTTAGGACTCCACACAGATACGCAGTATTTT.